This section outlines one T cell receptor beta chain sequence together with its context. The antigen is not known. The CDR3 sequence is 13 residues long. V trimming: 4 bases; J trimming: 13 bases; junction bases outside the gene matches: 9. From germline, CDR1 is MNHEY and CDR2 SVGAGI. This entry comes from a study of cytomegalovirus exposure and HLA in healthy donors. The PCR was carried out with 60 Vbeta primers and 13 Jbeta primers. Here immunoSEQ multiplex PCR was the method, and the copy in TCRdb shows in-frame clones only, minus some. The data show about 130,000 clones, around 77% seen once. Study-wide points: According to an earlier analysis, most TCR beta V segments yielded productive rearrangements about 90% or about 30% of the time. Most of the CMV-associated TCR beta chains (in a later analysis) appeared to be HLA-restricted.

Nominally healthy donors were sampled, though unrecorded immune exposures were likely. The sequenced sample was PBMCs. The clonotype comes from a man aged 50-60 years in good health and CMV-seronegative. This chain links TRBV6-5 with TRBJ2-1; TRBD2 matches at 8 bases. The chain's CDR3 is CASSSGTSRLQFF. In DNA form, the CDR3 reads TGTGCCAGCAGTTCCGGGACTAGTCGGCTTCAGTTCTTC.